The T cell receptor (beta chain) described here comes from a study of shared clonotypes between healthy human individuals. This clone was observed once. Positively selected for CCR7, the CD45RO-negative cells used as naive CD8 cells excluded terminally differentiated effector memory CD45RA+ cells. The V end lost 0 bases, the J end lost 2 bases, and 15 bases lay between the germline ends. The CDR3 is made up of 17 amino acids. Germline V gene sequence: CDR1 LGHNA, CDR2 YSLEER. Profiled with immunoSEQ multiplex PCR; TCRdb holds only in-frame clones, not every one. The repertoire has about 2 million clones, roughly 94% of them found once; the top ten carry 1.2%.

The receptor was isolated from a man younger than 30 in good health. Sequencing input: naive CD8+ T cells sorted from blood. The chain uses TRBV4-3 and TRBJ2-3; the D call may be TRBD1 or TRBD2 (5 bases each). The CDR3 here is CASSQDRDGLLTDTQYF. In nucleotides, the CDR3 is TGCGCCAGCAGCCAAGATCGGGACGGTCTCCTCACAGATACGCAGTATTTT.